A single sample is the source of the 12 T cell receptor beta chains below, sequenced in a study of patients and donors after allogeneic stem cell transplantation. Via MiXCR, TCRdb re-called the RT-PCR reads, giving one row per CDR3 protein. This sample has fewer than 200,000 distinct CDR3 sequences, with 30% found just once. Sequenced input: blood, either unsorted or a sorted T cell fraction (not recorded which). These receptors originate from a human donor who was either an allogeneic HSCT recipient or a stem cell or donor lymphocyte infusion donor (not recorded which). It is not recorded whose cells these are; they may come from a transplant donor.

V and J are TRBV30 and TRBJ2-1, with 8 positions matching TRBD2. This CDR3 region has 14 residues. Per the germline V gene, CDR1 is GTSNPN and CDR2 is SVGIG (reference sequence). The V and J ends lost 3 bases and 7 bases, in that order; junction bases with no gene match: 8. The CDR3 nucleotides read TGTGCCTGGAGACCGGGGAGCGGGAGAAATGAGCAGTTCTTC. Protein product: CAWRPGSGRNEQFF.

Only a few counts were recorded for this clonotype. V and J are TRBV6-5 and TRBJ2-3; 7 nucleotides agree with TRBD2. Germline trimming cut 5 bases from V and 4 bases from J; bases unmatched to any gene: 9. Germline V lookup: CDR1 MNHEY, CDR2 SVGAGI. The CDR3 is 15 amino acids. The CDR3 region has the DNA TGTGCCAGCAGTCCCCCGGCGGGAGTTCCAGATACGCAGTATTTT. Translation gives CASSPPAGVPDTQYF.

The chain links TRBV24-1 to TRBJ1-2, with D perhaps matching TRBD1 (6 bases). Looked up from germline, CDR1 is KGHDR and CDR2 is SFDVKD. The CDR3 has 17 residues. Trimming cost V 4 bases and J 5 bases, with 22 bases left between them. For the CDR3, the DNA is TGTGCCACCAGTGACGCACCAGGGGCGAGGCGGATGTATGGCTACACCTTC. It specifies CATSDAPGARRMYGYTF.

This clonotype was counted between two and nine times. The chain has TRBV7-9 and TRBJ2-1; 8 positions match TRBD2. The CDR3 runs 15 residues. The V segment lost 2 bases and the J segment 3 bases; nucleotides outside the gene matches: 3. Germline-derived CDR1 and CDR2 are SEHNR and FQNEAQ (reference sequence). CDR3 amino acids: CASSLSSGIYNEQFF. The CDR3 bases are TGTGCCAGCAGCTTAAGTAGCGGGATCTACAATGAGCAGTTCTTC.

This clonotype was detected a few times. The chain combines TRBV20-1 with TRBJ1-2, with D possibly being TRBD1 (5 bases). Germline assignment: CDR1 DFQATT and CDR2 SNEGSKA (reference sequence). Trimming cost V 5 bases and J 2 bases, with 12 bases left between them. The CDR3 has 13 residues. The CDR3 nucleotides are TGCAGTGCTGGGGGGGTGGAGAACTATGGCTACACCTTC. Translated, it gives CSAGGVENYGYTF.

The chain links TRBV4-1 to TRBJ2-7; 7 nucleotides line up with TRBD1. The germline V gene encodes CDR1 MGHRA and CDR2 YSYEKL. The CDR3 runs 16 residues. The junction had 8 bases not matched to a gene; V was cut back by 0 bases and J by 3 bases. In DNA form, the CDR3 reads TGCGCCAGCAGCCAAGATCCCGGACAGGCCTTCTACGAGCAGTACTTC. Protein product: CASSQDPGQAFYEQYF.

The J gene is TRBJ1-5, the V gene TRBV5-1, with D tentatively TRBD1 (5 bases). CDR3 size: 13 residues. Germline V gene lookup returns CDR1 SGHRS and CDR2 YFSETQ. The V end was cut by 5 bases, the J end by 5 bases, with 11 bases between. The CDR3 nucleotides read TGCGCCAGCAGGACGGGGGACGATCAGCCCCAGCATTTT. Its protein is CASRTGDDQPQHF.

This clonotype was observed a few times. The gene calls are TRBV20-1 and TRBJ1-2, with D possibly TRBD1 on 5 matching bases. The V and J ends lost 3 bases and 7 bases respectively, with 18 bases between them. This CDR3 contains 14 residues. The germline V gene encodes CDR1 DFQATT and CDR2 SNEGSKA (reference sequence). The DNA of the CDR3 is TGCAGTGCTAGGTGGCCACTAGGGGACTTTGGCTACACCTTC. It encodes CSARWPLGDFGYTF.

This clonotype turned up a few times. The chain combines TRBV12-3 or TRBV12-4 with TRBJ2-2, with D maybe TRBD1 (6 bases). Trimming took 5 bases from V and 3 from J, leaving 13 bases between them. CDR3 size: 15 residues. This CDR3 is CASSPHRADTGELFF. CDR3 bases: TGTGCCAGCAGTCCCCACAGGGCCGACACCGGGGAGCTGTTTTTT.

In this sample, this clonotype turned up a few times. The rearrangement uses TRBV12-3 or TRBV12-4 and TRBJ1-2; D is ambiguous. The CDR3 contains 15 residues. The V and J ends lost 3 bases and 2 bases respectively, with 13 bases between them. CDR3 sequence reads: CASSFGFGGNYGYTF. CDR3 nucleotides: TGTGCCAGCAGTTTCGGCTTTGGTGGGAACTATGGCTACACCTTC.

This clonotype has a handful of counts. The chain uses TRBV4-3 and TRBJ2-1; 10 positions agree with TRBD2. Germline V lookup: CDR1 LGHNA, CDR2 YSLEER. This CDR3 is built from 15 residues. Trimming removed 4 bases from V and 5 bases from J; junction bases left unmatched: 5. CDR3 DNA: TGCGCCAGCAGCCCGGGACTAGCGTATGACAATGAGCAGTTCTTC. As protein: CASSPGLAYDNEQFF.

The chain joins TRBV6-5 to TRBJ1-1; D might be TRBD1 (5 bases). V dropped 1 base and J dropped 0 bases, with 12 bases sitting between them. CDR1 and CDR2 from the germline V gene are MNHEY and SVGAGI. The CDR3 is made up of 16 amino acids. CDR3 DNA: TGTGCCAGCAGTTACTATCCGGGACCGATGAACACTGAAGCTTTCTTT. Its translation is CASSYYPGPMNTEAFF.